The rows below give T cell receptor beta chains drawn from one sample of a study of blood T cell repertoires in COVID-19. Some clones are missing from TCRdb's copy, which holds only in-frame ones; the method was immunoSEQ multiplex PCR. In the table there are approximately 230,000 clones, around 90% of which are singletons. The sequencing sample was made of PBMCs or T cells enriched from blood (not recorded which). These receptors all stem from a woman aged 18-29 years who had recovered from COVID-19. CDR3s include the opening cysteine and the closing phenylalanine or tryptophan. Each record gives: D gene, J gene, clone size, V gene, CDR3 protein, CDR3 DNA. The D gene is left open where the match is weak. The size entry is marked missing in some rows and otherwise reads once, few, many or a size class.

D gene: TRBD2
J gene: TRBJ2-1
clone size: -
V gene: TRBV30
CDR3 protein: CAWSPNGDELANEQFF
CDR3 DNA: TGTGCCTGGAGTCCTAATGGCGACGAACTAGCGAATGAGCAGTTCTTC

D gene: TRBD1
J gene: TRBJ1-4
clone size: once
V gene: TRBV5-1
CDR3 protein: CASSTGDREKLFF
CDR3 DNA: TGCGCCAGCAGCACAGGGGATCGGGAAAAACTGTTTTTT

D gene: TRBD2
J gene: TRBJ2-3
clone size: -
V gene: TRBV5-5
CDR3 protein: CASSAGTSGDTQYF
CDR3 DNA: TGTGCCAGCAGCGCTGGGACTAGCGGAGATACGCAGTATTTT

D gene: -
J gene: TRBJ2-2
clone size: -
V gene: TRBV12-5
CDR3 protein: CASGLGQAGGELFF
CDR3 DNA: TGTGCTAGTGGTTTGGGCCAAGCAGGCGGGGAGCTGTTTTTT

D gene: -
J gene: TRBJ1-4
clone size: -
V gene: TRBV7-9
CDR3 protein: CASSLVEGSNEKLFF
CDR3 DNA: TGTGCCAGCAGCTTAGTAGAGGGATCTAATGAAAAACTGTTTTTT

D gene: -
J gene: TRBJ1-6
clone size: -
V gene: TRBV28
CDR3 protein: CASSPPGVSPLHF
CDR3 DNA: TGTGCCAGCAGTCCCCCGGGAGTTTCACCCCTCCACTTT

D gene: -
J gene: TRBJ1-4
clone size: -
V gene: TRBV12-3/TRBV12-4
CDR3 protein: CASGQGYEKLFF
CDR3 DNA: TGTGCCAGCGGGCAGGGATATGAAAAACTGTTTTTT

D gene: -
J gene: TRBJ2-5
clone size: -
V gene: TRBV7-2
CDR3 protein: CASSRQWAQETQYF
CDR3 DNA: TGTGCCAGCAGCCGCCAGTGGGCCCAAGAGACCCAGTACTTC

D gene: -
J gene: TRBJ1-4
clone size: -
V gene: TRBV3-1/TRBV3-2
CDR3 protein: CASSQGARKLFF
CDR3 DNA: TGTGCCAGCAGCCAAGGGGCTCGGAAACTGTTTTTT

D gene: TRBD1
J gene: TRBJ1-5
clone size: once
V gene: TRBV27
CDR3 protein: CASRDTGGSNQPQHF
CDR3 DNA: TGTGCCAGCAGAGATACAGGGGGTAGCAATCAGCCCCAGCATTTT

D gene: TRBD1
J gene: TRBJ1-1
clone size: -
V gene: TRBV2
CDR3 protein: CASSEIGQGYTEAFF
CDR3 DNA: TGTGCCAGCAGTGAGATCGGACAGGGATACACTGAAGCTTTCTTT

D gene: -
J gene: TRBJ2-1
clone size: -
V gene: TRBV19
CDR3 protein: CASSNLAMVAYEQFF
CDR3 DNA: TGTGCCAGTAGTAACCTAGCTATGGTTGCGTATGAGCAGTTCTTC

D gene: -
J gene: TRBJ2-2
clone size: -
V gene: TRBV5-1
CDR3 protein: CASSLGHFGAGELFF
CDR3 DNA: TGCGCCAGCAGCTTAGGACATTTTGGGGCCGGGGAGCTGTTTTTT

D gene: TRBD1
J gene: TRBJ1-1
clone size: -
V gene: TRBV5-6
CDR3 protein: CASSLSDREAFF
CDR3 DNA: TGTGCCAGCAGCTTGTCGGACAGGGAAGCTTTCTTT

D gene: -
J gene: TRBJ1-2
clone size: -
V gene: TRBV18
CDR3 protein: CASSPREVDGYTF
CDR3 DNA: TGTGCCAGCTCACCGCGGGAGGTCGATGGCTACACCTTC

D gene: -
J gene: TRBJ1-2
clone size: -
V gene: TRBV9
CDR3 protein: CASSSQGGRYYYGYTF
CDR3 DNA: TGTGCCAGCAGCTCACAGGGAGGGCGGTATTACTATGGCTACACCTTC

D gene: -
J gene: TRBJ2-7
clone size: once
V gene: TRBV27
CDR3 protein: CASTPSGMIYEQYF
CDR3 DNA: TGTGCCAGCACCCCTTCCGGGATGATCTACGAGCAGTACTTC

D gene: TRBD1
J gene: TRBJ1-2
clone size: -
V gene: TRBV25-1
CDR3 protein: CASSEFGTGDYGYTF
CDR3 DNA: TGTGCCAGCAGTGAATTCGGGACAGGGGACTATGGCTACACCTTC

D gene: TRBD2
J gene: TRBJ2-7
clone size: once
V gene: TRBV6-5
CDR3 protein: CASSRLASYEQYF
CDR3 DNA: TGTGCCAGCAGTAGACTAGCTTCCTACGAGCAGTACTTC

D gene: -
J gene: TRBJ1-2
clone size: -
V gene: TRBV2
CDR3 protein: CASTSGQAIVLTF
CDR3 DNA: TGTGCCAGCACATCAGGGCAGGCGATTGTCTTAACCTTC

D gene: TRBD1
J gene: TRBJ1-5
clone size: -
V gene: TRBV24-1
CDR3 protein: CATSDPGQGGNQPQHF
CDR3 DNA: TGTGCCACCAGTGACCCAGGACAGGGCGGAAATCAGCCCCAGCATTTT

D gene: -
J gene: TRBJ2-2
clone size: -
V gene: TRBV4-1
CDR3 protein: CASSPLTGELFF
CDR3 DNA: TGCGCCAGCAGCCCATTGACCGGGGAGCTGTTTTTT

D gene: TRBD2
J gene: TRBJ2-2
clone size: -
V gene: TRBV2
CDR3 protein: CASSARGGTGELFF
CDR3 DNA: TGTGCCAGCAGTGCCCGGGGGGGCACCGGGGAGCTGTTTTTT

D gene: TRBD1
J gene: TRBJ2-7
clone size: -
V gene: TRBV7-2
CDR3 protein: CASSSPGQGFSEQYF
CDR3 DNA: TGTGCCAGCAGCTCACCGGGACAGGGGTTCAGCGAGCAGTACTTC

D gene: -
J gene: TRBJ1-4
clone size: -
V gene: TRBV7-8
CDR3 protein: CASSRAIGGKEKLFF
CDR3 DNA: TGTGCCAGCAGCCGCGCTATCGGGGGAAAGGAAAAACTGTTTTTT

D gene: TRBD1
J gene: TRBJ1-5
clone size: -
V gene: TRBV7-2
CDR3 protein: CASRQGPYSNQPQHF
CDR3 DNA: TGTGCCAGTCGACAGGGGCCTTATAGCAATCAGCCCCAGCATTTT

D gene: -
J gene: TRBJ2-3
clone size: -
V gene: TRBV11-2
CDR3 protein: CASSYGGTTDTQYF
CDR3 DNA: TGTGCCAGCAGCTATGGAGGCACAACAGATACGCAGTATTTT

D gene: -
J gene: TRBJ1-1
clone size: -
V gene: TRBV5-1
CDR3 protein: CASSFGELNTEAFF
CDR3 DNA: TGCGCCAGCAGCTTTGGGGAGCTGAACACTGAAGCTTTCTTT

D gene: -
J gene: TRBJ2-7
clone size: -
V gene: TRBV6-5
CDR3 protein: CASRALGGSYEQYF
CDR3 DNA: TGTGCCAGCAGAGCCCTGGGGGGTTCCTACGAGCAGTACTTC

D gene: -
J gene: TRBJ1-5
clone size: -
V gene: TRBV27
CDR3 protein: CASSTANQPQHF
CDR3 DNA: TGTGCCAGCAGTACTGCCAATCAGCCCCAGCATTTT

D gene: -
J gene: TRBJ2-6
clone size: -
V gene: TRBV19
CDR3 protein: CASAIGSGANVLTF
CDR3 DNA: TGTGCCAGCGCTATTGGTTCTGGGGCCAACGTCCTGACTTTC

D gene: TRBD1
J gene: TRBJ2-3
clone size: -
V gene: TRBV5-1
CDR3 protein: CASSVSGQGATDTQYF
CDR3 DNA: TGCGCCAGCAGCGTCTCGGGACAGGGGGCCACAGATACGCAGTATTTT

D gene: -
J gene: TRBJ1-2
clone size: -
V gene: TRBV9
CDR3 protein: CASRGAYGYTF
CDR3 DNA: TGTGCCAGCAGGGGGGCCTATGGCTACACCTTC

D gene: -
J gene: TRBJ1-1
clone size: -
V gene: TRBV5-1
CDR3 protein: CASSLRDVATTEAFF
CDR3 DNA: TGCGCCAGCAGCTTGAGGGATGTAGCGACCACTGAAGCTTTCTTT

D gene: TRBD2
J gene: TRBJ2-1
clone size: once
V gene: TRBV24-1
CDR3 protein: CATSDRTSSYNEQFF
CDR3 DNA: TGTGCCACCAGTGACCGGACTAGCTCCTACAATGAGCAGTTCTTC

D gene: TRBD1
J gene: TRBJ1-5
clone size: -
V gene: TRBV4-3
CDR3 protein: CASSRTGGFNQPQHF
CDR3 DNA: TGCGCCAGCAGCCGTACAGGGGGCTTTAATCAGCCCCAGCATTTT

D gene: TRBD1
J gene: TRBJ2-1
clone size: -
V gene: TRBV5-1
CDR3 protein: CASSLEGQGISYNEQFF
CDR3 DNA: TGCGCCAGCAGCTTGGAAGGACAGGGAATATCTTACAATGAGCAGTTCTTC

D gene: TRBD1
J gene: TRBJ2-7
clone size: -
V gene: TRBV19
CDR3 protein: CASILDRAASEQYF
CDR3 DNA: TGTGCCAGTATTTTGGACAGGGCGGCCTCCGAGCAGTACTTC

D gene: -
J gene: TRBJ1-1
clone size: -
V gene: TRBV18
CDR3 protein: CASSGQMDSSTEAFF
CDR3 DNA: TGTGCCAGCTCCGGGCAGATGGACAGTAGTACTGAAGCTTTCTTT

D gene: -
J gene: TRBJ1-2
clone size: -
V gene: TRBV27
CDR3 protein: CASSRGKSRGYTF
CDR3 DNA: TGTGCCAGCAGTCGGGGTAAAAGTCGTGGCTACACCTTC

D gene: -
J gene: TRBJ2-7
clone size: -
V gene: TRBV15
CDR3 protein: CATSRDPAAGEQYF
CDR3 DNA: TGTGCCACCAGCAGAGATCCTGCCGCCGGGGAGCAGTACTTC